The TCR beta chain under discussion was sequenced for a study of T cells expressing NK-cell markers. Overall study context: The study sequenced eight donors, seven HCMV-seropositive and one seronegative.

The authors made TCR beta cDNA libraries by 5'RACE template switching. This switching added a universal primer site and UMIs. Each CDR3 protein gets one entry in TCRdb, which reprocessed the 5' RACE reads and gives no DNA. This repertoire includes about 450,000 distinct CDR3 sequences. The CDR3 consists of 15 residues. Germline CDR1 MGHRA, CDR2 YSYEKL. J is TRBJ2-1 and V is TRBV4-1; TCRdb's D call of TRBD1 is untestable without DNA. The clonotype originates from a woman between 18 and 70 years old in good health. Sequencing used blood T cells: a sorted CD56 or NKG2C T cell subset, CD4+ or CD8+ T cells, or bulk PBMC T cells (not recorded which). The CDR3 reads CASSPPGTGYNEQFF.